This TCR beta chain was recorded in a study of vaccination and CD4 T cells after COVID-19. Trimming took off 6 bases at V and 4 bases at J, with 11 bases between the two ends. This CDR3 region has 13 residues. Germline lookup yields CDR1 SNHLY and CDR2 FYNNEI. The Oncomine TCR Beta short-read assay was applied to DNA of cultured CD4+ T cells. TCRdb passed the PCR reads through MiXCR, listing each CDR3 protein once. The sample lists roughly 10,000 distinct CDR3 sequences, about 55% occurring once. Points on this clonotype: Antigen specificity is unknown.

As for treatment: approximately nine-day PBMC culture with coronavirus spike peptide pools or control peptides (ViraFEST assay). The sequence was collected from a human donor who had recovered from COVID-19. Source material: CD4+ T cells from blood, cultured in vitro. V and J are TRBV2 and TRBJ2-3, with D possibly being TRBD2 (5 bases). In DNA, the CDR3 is TGTGCCAGCAGAGTGGACTTTTCAGATACGCAGTATTTT. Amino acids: CASRVDFSDTQYF.